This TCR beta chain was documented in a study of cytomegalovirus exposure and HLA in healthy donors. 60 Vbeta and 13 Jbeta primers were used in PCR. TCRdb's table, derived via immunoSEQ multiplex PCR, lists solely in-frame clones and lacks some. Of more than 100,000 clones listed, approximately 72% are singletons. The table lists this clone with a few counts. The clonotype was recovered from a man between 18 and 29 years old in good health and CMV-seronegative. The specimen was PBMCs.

CDR3 bases: TGTGCCTGGAGTGTAAACGTCGTGAGACAGGGTGTTGAAGCTTTCTTT. Amino acid sequence: CAWSVNVVRQGVEAFF. The J gene is TRBJ1-1, the V gene TRBV30; 7 positions agree with TRBD1. CDR3 size: 16 residues. The germline V gene has CDR1 GTSNPN and CDR2 SVGIG (reference sequence). V lost 0 bases to trimming and J lost 7 bases; unmatched junction nucleotides: 14.